This T cell receptor beta chain was sequenced during a study of CD8+CD57+ T cells in acquired aplastic anemia. The study, taken as a whole, reports: The study identified roughly 31 CD8+ CDR3 sequences shared by patients and controls. Simpson's diversity of CD8+ cells was not significantly different in patients compared with controls.

This CDR3 has 14 residues. The V gene's germline CDR1 is SGDLS and CDR2 YYNGEE. Trimming removed 0 bases at V and 7 bases at J, with 13 bases between. This clonotype was seen at least ten times. Its antigen is undetermined. Investigators profiled TCR beta VDJ and CDR3 from genomic DNA template. TCRdb re-derived calls from the reads in MiXCR, one entry per CDR3 protein. The table has 200,000 to 250,000 distinct CDR3 sequences, 34% seen once. This receptor was taken from a human donor in good health, serving as a control. The sequenced sample was sorted CD4+, CD8+, or CD8+CD57+ T cells (not recorded which) from PBMCs. The rearrangement links TRBV9 to TRBJ1-2; D is ambiguous. The CDR3 DNA is TGTGCCAGCAGCGTAGTACCGACTACGGGTGGCTACACCTTC. Amino acid sequence: CASSVVPTTGGYTF.